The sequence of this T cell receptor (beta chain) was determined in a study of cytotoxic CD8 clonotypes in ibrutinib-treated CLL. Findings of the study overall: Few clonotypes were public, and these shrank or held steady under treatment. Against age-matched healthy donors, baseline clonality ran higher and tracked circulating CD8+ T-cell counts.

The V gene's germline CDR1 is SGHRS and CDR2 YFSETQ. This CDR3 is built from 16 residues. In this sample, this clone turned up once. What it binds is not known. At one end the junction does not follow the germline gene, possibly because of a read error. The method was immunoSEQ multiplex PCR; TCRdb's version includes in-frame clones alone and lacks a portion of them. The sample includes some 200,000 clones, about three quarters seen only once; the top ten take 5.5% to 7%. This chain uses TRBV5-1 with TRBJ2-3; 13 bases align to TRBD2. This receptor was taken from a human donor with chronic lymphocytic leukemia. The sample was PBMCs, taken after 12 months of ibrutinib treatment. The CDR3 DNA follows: TGCGCCAGCACCTTGACCGGACTAGCGGGAGTAGATACGCAGTATTTT. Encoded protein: CASTLTGLAGVDTQYF.